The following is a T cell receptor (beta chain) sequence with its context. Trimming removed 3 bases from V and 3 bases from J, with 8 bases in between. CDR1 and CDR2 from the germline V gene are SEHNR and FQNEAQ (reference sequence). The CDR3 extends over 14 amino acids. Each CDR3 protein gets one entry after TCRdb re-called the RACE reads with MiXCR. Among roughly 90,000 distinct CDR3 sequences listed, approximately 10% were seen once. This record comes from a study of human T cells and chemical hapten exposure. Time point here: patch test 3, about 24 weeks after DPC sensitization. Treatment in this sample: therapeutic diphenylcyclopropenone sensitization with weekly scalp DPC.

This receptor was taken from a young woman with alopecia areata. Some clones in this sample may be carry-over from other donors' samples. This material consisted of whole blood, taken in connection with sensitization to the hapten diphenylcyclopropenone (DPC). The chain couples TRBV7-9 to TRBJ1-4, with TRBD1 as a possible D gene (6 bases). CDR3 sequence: CASSLDSSNEKLFF. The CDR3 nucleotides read TGTGCCAGCAGCTTGGACAGCTCTAATGAAAAACTGTTTTTT.